One and the same sample provided the 2 T cell receptor beta chains below, sequenced in a study of blood T cell repertoires in COVID-19. The data were produced by immunoSEQ multiplex PCR, yet TCRdb's version contains in-frame clones alone and is incomplete. The sample shows just over 300,000 clones, 89% of them seen only once. Sequences were obtained from peripheral blood. These receptors came from a woman in her twenties or thirties with COVID-19, enrolled during active disease.

This clone occurred once. The V and J genes are TRBV14 and TRBJ1-2, with D tentatively TRBD1 (6 bases). The length of the CDR3 is 14 residues. CDR1 is SGHDN, CDR2 FVKESK, per germline. The V and J ends lost 2 bases and 8 bases respectively, with 15 bases between them. The CDR3 nucleotides read TGTGCCAGCAGCCAATCGGGGGGCGAGTACGGCTACACCTTC. As protein: CASSQSGGEYGYTF.

The chain combines TRBV28 with TRBJ2-7; D gene unclear. The germline V gene has CDR1 MDHEN and CDR2 SYDVKM. Trimming pared 6 bases from V and 5 bases from J, leaving 17 bases between. CDR3 length: 14 amino acids. CDR3 nucleotides: TGTGCCAGCAGAGCCGCCCGATCCTTTCACGAGCAGTACTTC. The encoded protein is CASRAARSFHEQYF.